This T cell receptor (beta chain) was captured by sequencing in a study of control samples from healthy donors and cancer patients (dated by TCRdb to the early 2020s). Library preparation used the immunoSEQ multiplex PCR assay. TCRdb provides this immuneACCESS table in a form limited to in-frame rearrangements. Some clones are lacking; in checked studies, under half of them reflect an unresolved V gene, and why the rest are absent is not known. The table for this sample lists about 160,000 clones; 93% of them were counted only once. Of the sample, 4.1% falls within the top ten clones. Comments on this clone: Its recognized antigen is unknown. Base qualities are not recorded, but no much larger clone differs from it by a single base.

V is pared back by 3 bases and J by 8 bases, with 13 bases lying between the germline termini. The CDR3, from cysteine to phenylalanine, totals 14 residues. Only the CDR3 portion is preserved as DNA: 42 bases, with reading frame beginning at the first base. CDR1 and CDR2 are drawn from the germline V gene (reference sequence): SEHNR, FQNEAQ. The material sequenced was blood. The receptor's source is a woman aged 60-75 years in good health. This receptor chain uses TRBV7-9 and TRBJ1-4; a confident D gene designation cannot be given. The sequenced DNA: TGTGCCAGCAGCTTTTCTAGGGAAGGCGAAAAACTGTTTTTT. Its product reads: CASSFSREGEKLFF.